The clone carrying this TCR beta chain has more than one count but fewer than ten. The target antigen is unknown. V shed 4 bases, J shed 2 bases, and the junction held 2 bases outside the gene matches. Germline CDR1 SGHRS, CDR2 YFSETQ. The CDR3 covers 15 residues. The sample belongs to a study of beta chain features in type 1 diabetes. Findings and limits, study-wide: Type 1 diabetes patients had TCRB CDR3s that were shorter (moderately but significantly so) in all four CD4+ subsets. A greater similarity of naive, central memory and Treg TCRB repertoires was seen among patients than among healthy donors.

Averaging approximately 110 mL, one heparinised blood draw came from each individual donor. CD4+ naive, central memory, regulatory and stem cell-like memory cells were sorted via CD45RO/CCR7/CD25/CD127/CD95/CD27. Reverse transcription of all isolated RNA meant that expressed TCRB transcripts were sequenced. The read count averaged about 3.57 million across naive, central memory and regulatory T cell samples. Repertoires were generated with immunoSEQ multiplex PCR, while TCRdb's copy carries only in-frame clones and drops some. The sample includes 300,000 to 350,000 clones, approximately 10% seen only once; the top ten take over 0.95%.

The sequenced sample consisted of central memory CD4+ T cells from blood. The sequence derives from a man aged 30 to 45 with type 1 diabetes. The chain uses TRBV5-1 and TRBJ2-5; TRBD2 aligns across 13 bases. The CDR3 reads CASSKTSGGQETQYF. The CDR3 nucleotides read TGCGCCAGCAGCAAGACTAGCGGGGGGCAAGAGACCCAGTACTTC.